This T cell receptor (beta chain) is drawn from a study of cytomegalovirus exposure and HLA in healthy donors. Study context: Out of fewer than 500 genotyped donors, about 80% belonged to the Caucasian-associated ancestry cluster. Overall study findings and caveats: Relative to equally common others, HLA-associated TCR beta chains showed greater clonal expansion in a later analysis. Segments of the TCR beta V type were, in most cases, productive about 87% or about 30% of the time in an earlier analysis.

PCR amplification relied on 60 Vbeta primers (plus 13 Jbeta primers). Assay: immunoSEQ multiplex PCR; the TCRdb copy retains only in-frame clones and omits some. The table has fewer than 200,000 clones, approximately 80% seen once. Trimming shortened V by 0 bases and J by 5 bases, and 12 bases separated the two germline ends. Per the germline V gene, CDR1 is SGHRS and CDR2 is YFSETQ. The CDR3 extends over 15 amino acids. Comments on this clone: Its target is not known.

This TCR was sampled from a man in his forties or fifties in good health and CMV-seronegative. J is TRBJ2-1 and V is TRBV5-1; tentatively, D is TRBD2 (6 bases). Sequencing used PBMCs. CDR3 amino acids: CASSLAETRNNEQFF. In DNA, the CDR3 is TGCGCCAGCAGCTTGGCCGAGACTAGGAACAATGAGCAGTTCTTC. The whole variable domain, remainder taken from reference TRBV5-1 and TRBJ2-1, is KAGVTQTPRYLIKTRGQQVTLSCSPISGHRSVSWYQQTPGQGLQFLFEYFSETQRNKGNFPGRFSGRQFSNSRSEMNVSTLELGDSALYLCASSLAETRNNEQFFGPGTRLTVL.